The 14 T cell receptor beta chains presented below share a single source sample, sequenced in a study of T cell changes during pregnancy in multiple sclerosis. The table came from immunoSEQ multiplex PCR; TCRdb's copy has only in-frame clones and leaves some out. The table shows about 89,000 clones, with over 85% occurring only once. The input for sequencing was peripheral blood, taken after pregnancy. Source of these receptors: a female donor in good health, enrolled as a control in a pregnancy study.

The chain couples TRBV5-4 to TRBJ2-5; TRBD2 agrees at 14 bases. Germline V gene sequence: CDR1 SGHNT, CDR2 YYREEE (reference sequence). J lost 3 bases, V lost 4 bases, and 5 bases had no gene match. This CDR3 region has 16 residues. The chain's CDR3 is CASSGKTSGREETQYF. The CDR3 bases are TGTGCCAGCAGCGGGAAGACTAGCGGGAGGGAAGAGACCCAGTACTTC. Full variable domain (outside the CDR3, taken from reference TRBV5-4 and TRBJ2-5): ETGVTQSPTHLIKTRGQQVTLRCSSQSGHNTVSWYQQALGQGPQFIFQYYREEENGRGNFPPRFSGLQFPNYSSELNVNALELDDSALYLCASSGKTSGREETQYFGPGTRLLVL.

This rearrangement joins TRBV15 to TRBJ2-7; the match to TRBD1 covers 8 bases. The CDR3 loop spans 15 amino acids. V lost 0 bases and J lost 3; bases outside the gene matches: 4. Germline V CDR1 and CDR2: LNHNV, YYDKDF (reference sequence). The CDR3 region has the DNA TGTGCCACCAGCAGAGATCCAGGACAGGGCTACGAGCAGTACTTC. It is translated as CATSRDPGQGYEQYF.

The chain carries TRBV28 and TRBJ2-3, with TRBD2 matching 10 bases. Looked up from germline, CDR1 is MDHEN and CDR2 is SYDVKM. After removal of 6 bases from V and 1 base from J, the junction contained 7 bases not matched to a gene. The CDR3 runs 16 residues. CDR3 region: CASRAGGAGGTDTQYF. The CDR3 DNA reads TGTGCCAGCAGAGCGGGGGGGGCAGGGGGCACAGATACGCAGTATTTT.

Regarding this clone: Compared with germline, one end of the junction differs, possibly owing to a read error. The chain is built from TRBV7-2 and TRBJ2-7; 7 nucleotides agree with TRBD2. The CDR3 sequence is 11 residues long. Germline-derived CDR1 and CDR2 are SGHTA and FQGNSA. The CDR3: CASSVFRDYHF. The CDR3 DNA sequence: TGTGCCAGCAGCGTCTTCCGGGACTACCACTTC.

The chain recombines TRBV6-6 with TRBJ1-2; D unclear. The V end lost 2 bases, the J end lost 5 bases, and 15 bases lay between the germline ends. The length of the CDR3 is 15 residues. Germline V gene lookup returns CDR1 MNHNY and CDR2 SVGAGI (reference sequence). This CDR3 reads CASSYPPGWEYGYTF. The CDR3, as DNA: TGTGCCAGCAGTTACCCGCCTGGGTGGGAGTATGGCTACACCTTC.

There are a few counts of this clone. The rearrangement uses TRBV29-1 and TRBJ1-1, with a weak D call TRBD1 (5 bases). Germline assignment: CDR1 SQVTM and CDR2 ANQGSEA. The CDR3 is made up of 12 amino acids. Deletions cut 5 bases from V and 1 base from J, with 8 bases between. The chain's CDR3 is CSVNQGNTEAFF. The CDR3 DNA reads TGCAGCGTTAATCAGGGGAACACTGAAGCTTTCTTT.

The gene calls are TRBV19 and TRBJ1-3; D perhaps matches TRBD1 (6 bases). This CDR3 spans 15 amino acids. Trimming pared 3 bases from V and 2 bases from J, leaving 11 bases between. CDR1 is LNHDA and CDR2 is SQIVND in the germline V gene (reference sequence). As DNA, the CDR3 is TGTGCCAGTAGTATCGAACAGGGTACTGGAAACACCATATATTTT. Translated: CASSIEQGTGNTIYF.

V is TRBV6-5 and J is TRBJ2-7; 7 bases align to TRBD1. Germline assignment: CDR1 MNHEY and CDR2 SVGAGI. The CDR3 extends over 15 amino acids. After removal of 2 bases from V and 0 bases from J, the junction contained 4 bases not matched to a gene. This CDR3 reads CASSYGQAVSYEQYF. Here the CDR3 DNA reads TGTGCCAGCAGTTACGGACAGGCCGTCTCCTACGAGCAGTACTTC.

The rearrangement links TRBV6-6 to TRBJ2-2, with TRBD1 matching 8 bases. CDR3 length: 15 amino acids. The germline V gene has CDR1 MNHNY and CDR2 SVGAGI (reference sequence). V shed 6 bases and J 4 bases; nucleotides not matched to a gene: 7. CDR3 in DNA: TGTGCCAGCAGAGGACAGGGTGGCGGCACCGGGGAGCTGTTTTTT. Residues: CASRGQGGGTGELFF.

V gene TRBV6-4 combines with J gene TRBJ2-1; a possible D gene is TRBD1 (6 bases). Germline V CDR1 and CDR2: MRHNA, SNTAGT. The CDR3 length is 15 residues. Trimming took off 4 bases at V and 4 bases at J, with 14 bases between the two ends. The CDR3 sequence is CASSVGAGSYNEQFF. In DNA form, the CDR3 reads TGTGCCAGCAGTGTGGGGGCAGGTTCTTACAATGAGCAGTTCTTC.

The chain is built from TRBV5-1 and TRBJ1-4; a weak D match, TRBD1 (6 bases). The germline gives CDR1 SGHRS, CDR2 YFSETQ. Trimming took off 4 bases at V and 5 bases at J, with 18 bases between the two ends. The CDR3 runs 16 residues. The CDR3 sequence is CASSLSGQPANEKLFF. The CDR3 region has the DNA TGCGCCAGCAGCCTCTCCGGACAGCCGGCGAATGAAAAACTGTTTTTT.

In this sample, this clone turned up a few times. This chain joins TRBV6-1 and TRBJ1-2; D call uncertain. The germline V and J ends were trimmed by 1 base and 8 bases, with 11 bases remaining between them. The CDR3 sequence is 13 residues long. Germline assignment: CDR1 MNHNS and CDR2 SASEGT. For the CDR3, the DNA is TGTGCCAGCAGTGAAGGGGCAGCCCTCGGCTACACCTTC. It specifies CASSEGAALGYTF.

The genes are TRBV18 and TRBJ2-1; 13 bases agree with TRBD2. The length of the CDR3 is 15 residues. The J segment lost 6 bases and the V segment lost 6 bases, leaving 5 bases of the junction unmatched. Germline V lookup: CDR1 KGHSH, CDR2 LQKENI. The CDR3 loop reads CASSLGLAGANEQFF. The DNA of the CDR3 is TGTGCCAGCTCCCTCGGACTAGCGGGGGCCAATGAGCAGTTCTTC.

The DNA for the CDR3 is TGTGCCAGCAGCCCAGGGGGTGCCTATGGCTACACCTTC. The encoded protein is CASSPGGAYGYTF. The chain recombines TRBV6-1 with TRBJ1-2; 7 bases align to TRBD1. The CDR3 contains 13 residues. Unmatched junction bases numbered 5, after V lost 6 bases and J lost 4 bases. Germline V lookup: CDR1 MNHNS, CDR2 SASEGT.